The sequence of this TCR beta chain was determined in a study of T cell changes during pregnancy in multiple sclerosis. V dropped 3 bases and J dropped 5; count of bases not matched to a gene: 7. This CDR3 is 15 amino acids long. CDR1 and CDR2 (germline): MNHNS, SASEGT. The repertoire was sequenced with immunoSEQ multiplex PCR; TCRdb's copy has only in-frame clones and lacks some. The sample shows 70,000 to 90,000 clones, about 94% of them seen only once. Here the sequenced sample was peripheral blood, taken in the second trimester of pregnancy. The receptor comes from a female donor in good health, enrolled as a control in a pregnancy study. This chain uses TRBV6-1 with TRBJ1-1, with 9 positions matching TRBD1. For the CDR3, the DNA is TGTGCCAGCAGTGATTTGACAGGGGGAAGGACTGAAGCTTTCTTT. Protein product: CASSDLTGGRTEAFF.